These 25 T cell receptor beta chains were all obtained from the same sample, sequenced in a study of lung T cells in sarcoidosis with Löfgren's syndrome. TCRdb itself ran the reads through MiXCR, one entry per CDR3 protein. The sample has roughly 2,200 distinct CDR3 sequences; under 25% are singletons. The specimen was CD4+ T cells from bronchoalveolar lavage. These receptors all come from a human donor with sarcoidosis (Löfgren's syndrome or another form), or a control subject (not recorded which).

This clonotype was picked up many times. The genes are TRBV18 and TRBJ1-1; weak D call: TRBD1 (5 bases). Germline V gene data show CDR1 as KGHSH and CDR2 as LQKENI. The CDR3 contains 13 residues. Trimming stripped 3 bases from V and 3 bases from J, with 8 bases between. Here the CDR3 reads CASSPRADTEAFF. The CDR3 DNA follows: TGTGCCAGCTCACCCAGGGCGGACACTGAAGCTTTCTTT.

A note on this clonotype: This CDR3 is missing its conserved last phenylalanine or tryptophan, likely due to a read error. The chain uses TRBV28 and TRBJ1-1; TRBD1 is a possible D gene (6 bases). The CDR3 spans 16 residues. V lost 11 bases and J lost 1, with 23 bases in between. CDR1 and CDR2 (germline): MDHEN, SYDVKM. The CDR3 spells CAGTRRGLGWNTEAFL. The CDR3 DNA reads TGTGCCGGCACTCGTCGGGGGCTCGGTTGGAACACTGAAGCTTTCCTT.

To note about this clonotype: An end of the junction differs from the germline gene, which may be a read error. The rearrangement links TRBV4-1 to TRBJ1-5, with D possibly matching TRBD1 (6 bases). Germline loops: CDR1 MGHRA, CDR2 YSYEKL. The CDR3 contains 16 residues. CDR3 loop: CTSSQSTGYSSQPQHF. CDR3 sequence (DNA): TGCACCAGCAGCCAATCGACAGGTTATAGCAGTCAGCCCCAGCATTTT.

Notes on this clonotype: The final CDR3 position lacks the conserved phenylalanine or tryptophan, pointing to a likely read error. The genes are TRBV6-1 and TRBJ2-1; TRBD2 aligns across 7 bases. The CDR3 has 13 amino acids. Per the germline V gene, CDR1 is MNHNS and CDR2 is SASEGT. CDR3 in DNA: TGCGCCACCTGCAATGCGGGGGACAATGAGCAGTTCTCC. Translating it yields CATCNAGDNEQFS.

By share, this clonotype counts as medium-sized. V gene TRBV20-1 combines with J gene TRBJ1-5; no firm D call. Germline CDR1 is DFQATT and CDR2 is SNEGSKA (reference sequence). The CDR3 has 14 amino acids. V lost 4 bases and J lost 0, with 10 bases in between. CDR3 DNA: TGCAGTGCTACGCGCGATCATAGCAATCAGCCCCAGCATTTT. Encoded protein: CSATRDHSNQPQHF.

By share, this clonotype counts as medium-sized (0.01 to 0.1%). The V and J genes are TRBV2 and TRBJ1-1, with D perhaps matching TRBD1 (5 bases). The CDR3 is made up of 13 amino acids. CDR1 is SNHLY and CDR2 is FYNNEI in the germline V gene. Trimming removed 5 bases from V and 7 bases from J, with 14 bases in between. CDR3 in amino acids: CASSYTTEGEAFF. For the CDR3, the DNA is TGTGCCAGCAGTTATACGACAGAGGGTGAAGCTTTCTTT. Complete variable domain (other parts from reference TRBV2 and TRBJ1-1): EPEVTQTPSHQVTQMGQEVILRCVPISNHLYFYWYRQILGQKVEFLVSFYNNEISEKSEIFDDQFSVERPDGSNFTLKIRSTKLEDSAMYFCASSYTTEGEAFFGQGTRLTVV.

This clonotype is judged medium-sized. The V call is TRBV15, the J call TRBJ2-1, with 7 bases aligning to TRBD2. The germline gives CDR1 LNHNV, CDR2 YYDKDF (reference sequence). V dropped 8 bases and J dropped 0; count of bases not matched to a gene: 7. CDR3 size: 15 residues. CDR3 sequence (DNA): TGTGCCACCCAGCGGACTAGGGACTCCTACAATGAGCAGTTCTTC. It encodes CATQRTRDSYNEQFF.

This clonotype has just one count. One end of the junction does not line up with germline, which may come from a read error. The rearrangement uses TRBV5-4 and TRBJ1-6; D gene ambiguous. The CDR3 runs to 14 residues. Germline lookup yields CDR1 SGHNT and CDR2 YYREEE (reference sequence). For the CDR3, the DNA is TGTGCCAGCAGCTTGGATCAGGCTAATTCACCCCCCCATTTT. Its protein product is CASSLDQANSPPHF.

This clonotype ranks as medium-sized (0.01 to 0.1%). The chain couples TRBV10-3 to TRBJ1-2; possible D gene TRBD1, 5 bases. Trimming took 3 bases from V and 2 from J, leaving 10 bases between them. This CDR3 is built from 14 residues. Germline CDR1 reads ENHRY; CDR2 reads SYGVKD. The CDR3 nucleotides read TGTGCCATCAGTGAAGGGACGGAGAACTATGGCTACACCTTC. It codes for CAISEGTENYGYTF.

This clonotype rates as medium-sized (0.01 to 0.1%). DNA of the CDR3: TGTGCCAGCAAGAGGGAGCCGTTCACAGATACGCAGTATTTT. Its translation is CASKREPFTDTQYF. This chain joins TRBV2 and TRBJ2-3; TRBD2 is a possible D gene (5 bases). From germline, CDR1 is SNHLY and CDR2 FYNNEI. The CDR3 is 14 amino acids. V lost 7 bases and J lost 2, with 13 bases in between.

A note on this clonotype: The CDR3 ends on some other residue instead of the conserved phenylalanine or tryptophan, so this is likely a read error. V and J are TRBV24-1 and TRBJ1-1, with TRBD1 matching 8 bases. Germline assignment: CDR1 KGHDR and CDR2 SFDVKD. CDR3 length: 18 amino acids. The CDR3 is CVTSDSGQGIRIDTEAFL. The DNA for the CDR3 is TGTGTCACCAGTGACTCCGGACAGGGTATCCGAATTGACACTGAAGCTTTCCTT.

Details on this clonotype: A much bigger clone sits one base away, suggesting this may be a read error. The chain is built from TRBV5-1 and TRBJ1-1, with D uncertain. CDR1 and CDR2 (germline): SGHRS, YFSETQ. V lost 6 bases and J 2 bases, leaving 17 bases between the germline ends. This CDR3 has 15 amino acids. CDR3 coding DNA: TGCGCCAGCAACTTACGCCCAGGAGTTAACACTGAAGCTTTCTTT. Amino acid sequence: CASNLRPGVNTEAFF.

By share, this clonotype ranks as medium-sized. This chain joins TRBV5-1 and TRBJ1-1, with 11 nucleotides matching TRBD1. Germline V lookup: CDR1 SGHRS, CDR2 YFSETQ. The CDR3 is 16 residues long. Unmatched junction bases numbered 12, after V lost 4 bases and J lost 7 bases. The DNA for the CDR3 is TGCGCCAGCAGCGATAAACTGGACAGGGGGCCCGGTGAAGCTTTCTTT. Protein sequence: CASSDKLDRGPGEAFF.

This clonotype was seen a few times. Here the CDR3 DNA reads TGCGCCAGCAGCTTTAGCGGGAGAAGGGGCTTCACAGATACGCAGTATTTT. Its translation: CASSFSGRRGFTDTQYF. V gene TRBV5-1 combines with J gene TRBJ2-3; 9 positions agree with TRBD2. Germline assignment: CDR1 SGHRS and CDR2 YFSETQ. The CDR3 has 17 residues. The trim removed 2 bases at V and 2 bases at J, leaving 9 bases unmatched. The entire variable domain, with the rest obtained from reference TRBV5-1 and TRBJ2-3, is as follows: KAGVTQTPRYLIKTRGQQVTLSCSPISGHRSVSWYQQTPGQGLQFLFEYFSETQRNKGNFPGRFSGRQFSNSRSEMNVSTLELGDSALYLCASSFSGRRGFTDTQYFGPGTRLTVL.

The sample holds many counts of this clonotype. The chain couples TRBV2 to TRBJ2-1; 7 nucleotides agree with TRBD2. Trimming cost V 9 bases and J 12 bases; bases outside gene matches: 11. This CDR3 comprises 12 residues. Per germline, CDR1 SNHLY and CDR2 FYNNEI. The CDR3: CASNIERGRQFF. The CDR3 DNA is TGTGCCAGTAATATAGAGCGGGGAAGGCAGTTCTTC.

By share, this clonotype ranks as medium-sized (0.01 to 0.1%). This chain joins TRBV3-1 and TRBJ2-2; unclear D gene. V dropped 3 bases and J dropped 8 bases, with 16 bases sitting between them. This CDR3 spans 15 amino acids. The germline gives CDR1 LGHDT, CDR2 YNNKEL (reference sequence). This CDR3 is CASSHTGLSFGELFF. The CDR3 nucleotides are TGTGCCAGCAGCCACACGGGTCTCTCTTTTGGGGAGCTGTTTTTT. The whole variable domain, remainder taken from reference TRBV3-1 and TRBJ2-2, is DTAVSQTPKYLVTQMGNDKSIKCEQNLGHDTMYWYKQDSKKFLKIMFSYNNKELIINETVPNRFSPKSPDKAHLNLHINSLELGDSAVYFCASSHTGLSFGELFFGEGSRLTVL.

By sample fraction, this clonotype is medium-sized. The chain is built from TRBV2 and TRBJ2-3; D is unclear. Trimming took off 5 bases at V and 7 bases at J, with 7 bases between the two ends. Germline lookup yields CDR1 SNHLY and CDR2 FYNNEI. The CDR3 consists of 11 residues. The CDR3 DNA follows: TGTGCCAGCAGTCTCCAGAATACGCAGTATTTT. Translating it yields CASSLQNTQYF. Full variable domain (missing parts from reference TRBV2 and TRBJ2-3): EPEVTQTPSHQVTQMGQEVILRCVPISNHLYFYWYRQILGQKVEFLVSFYNNEISEKSEIFDDQFSVERPDGSNFTLKIRSTKLEDSAMYFCASSLQNTQYFGPGTRLTVL.

This clonotype was recorded only once. Germline and junction disagree at one end, which may indicate a read error. V gene TRBV5-1 combines with J gene TRBJ2-3; D gene uncertain. CDR3 size: 14 residues. Germline loops: CDR1 SGHRS, CDR2 YFSETQ. The CDR3 coding sequence is TGCGCCAGCAGCTTAGGAATTAGCACAGATACGCGGTATTTT. It encodes CASSLGISTDTRYF.

This clonotype rates as medium-sized. The chain is built from TRBV6-6 and TRBJ2-7; weak D call: TRBD2 (5 bases). The CDR3 is 14 amino acids. Germline loops: CDR1 MNHNY, CDR2 SVGAGI (reference sequence). Trimming pared 0 bases from V and 5 bases from J, leaving 11 bases between. This CDR3 reads CASSYSLLEDEQYF. CDR3 DNA: TGTGCCAGCAGTTACTCGTTACTGGAGGACGAGCAGTACTTC.

Regarding this clonotype: A read error may explain this, as a much larger clone is one base away. The chain combines TRBV5-1 with TRBJ1-1, with unresolved D. Looked up from germline, CDR1 is SGHRS and CDR2 is YFSETQ. The CDR3 is 15 residues long. Trimming pared 2 bases from V and 5 bases from J, leaving 16 bases between. CDR3 in DNA: TGCGCCAGCAGCTTACGCCCAGGAGTTAAGACTGAAGCTTTCTTT. Protein: CASSLRPGVKTEAFF.

By sample share, this clonotype is medium-sized. This sequence joins TRBV2 and TRBJ1-5; TRBD1 matches 8 bases. Germline values: CDR1 SNHLY, CDR2 FYNNEI. The trim removed 6 bases at V and 6 bases at J, leaving 7 bases unmatched. The CDR3 loop spans 14 amino acids. CDR3 sequence: CASSLGQGSQPQHF. CDR3 nucleotide sequence: TGTGCCAGCAGCCTAGGACAGGGTAGTCAGCCCCAGCATTTT.

There are many counts of this clonotype. The rearrangement uses TRBV7-2 and TRBJ2-7, with D hard to call. Germline lookup yields CDR1 SGHTA and CDR2 FQGNSA. The CDR3 consists of 16 residues. Trimming left V 4 bases short and J 4 bases short, with 20 bases between. This chain's CDR3 is CASSSPPDQRIYEQYF. The CDR3 nucleotides are TGTGCCAGCAGCTCCCCCCCGGACCAGAGAATATACGAGCAGTACTTC.

This clonotype is large (0.1 to 1%). The chain combines TRBV6-1 with TRBJ1-5; 9 bases agree with TRBD1. Germline V gene sequence: CDR1 MNHNS, CDR2 SASEGT. The CDR3 sequence is 19 residues long. V gave up 5 bases and J gave up 0 bases; unmatched junction bases: 14. CDR3 protein: CASSPLRSTGGLSNQPQHF. The DNA for the CDR3 is TGTGCCAGCAGTCCCTTACGCTCGACAGGGGGACTTAGCAATCAGCCCCAGCATTTT.

By sample fraction, this clonotype is medium-sized. The V gene is TRBV11-2, the J gene TRBJ2-7, with 7 bases that match TRBD2. The CDR3 extends over 15 amino acids. Trimming cost V 4 bases and J 2 bases; bases outside gene matches: 8. Germline V CDR1 and CDR2: SGHAT, FQNNGV. The CDR3 protein is CASSYPGTTAYEQYF. In DNA, the CDR3 is TGTGCCAGCAGCTACCCCGGGACTACCGCCTACGAGCAGTACTTC. The full variable domain, with the rest looked up from reference TRBV11-2 and TRBJ2-7, is EAGVAQSPRYKIIEKRQSVAFWCNPISGHATLYWYQQILGQGPKLLIQFQNNGVVDDSQLPKDRFSAERLKGVDSTLKIQPAKLEDSAVYLCASSYPGTTAYEQYFGPGTRLTVT.

This clonotype is labeled medium-sized. The chain joins TRBV5-4 to TRBJ2-6; D not resolved. Trimming left V 4 bases short and J 5 bases short, with 7 bases between. Germline V lookup: CDR1 SGHNT, CDR2 YYREEE (reference sequence). There are 13 residues in the CDR3. The DNA for the CDR3 is TGTGCCAGCAGCATCGACAGGGCCAACGTCCTGACTTTC. Protein product: CASSIDRANVLTF.